This T cell receptor (beta chain) was found in a study of early T cells in non-severe SARS-CoV-2 infection. This clonotype was counted ten times or more. Its antigen is unknown. Study-level findings and limits: Anti-spike CD8 specificities were favored by VDJdb matching, whose results missed private and CD4 specificities.

V lost 1 base to trimming and J lost 6 bases, with 17 bases between them. Germline V gives CDR1 SGHKS, CDR2 YYEKEE (reference sequence). The CDR3 sequence is 16 residues long. The library protocol tagged individual cDNA molecules with unique molecular identifiers. Each CDR3 protein is one row after TCRdb ran MiXCR on the 5' RACE reads. The data hold about 110,000 distinct CDR3 sequences, with around 12% observed a single time. The chain couples TRBV5-5 to TRBJ2-1; no clear D. Sequences were derived from whole blood, sampled at baseline. The clonotype comes from an adult who was a healthcare worker with PCR-confirmed SARS-CoV-2 infection or an uninfected control (not recorded which). Here the CDR3 reads CASSLRPLVRLNEQFF. The CDR3 nucleotides read TGTGCCAGCAGCTTGAGGCCCCTGGTGCGCCTCAATGAGCAGTTCTTC.